The clone carrying this T cell receptor beta chain was picked up many times. Its antigen is undetermined. This entry belongs to a study of metastatic and nonmetastatic thyroid tumors. On the study more broadly: Peripheral blood and tumor or nodule samples from malignant and benign thyroid patients were compared. Study-level points and caveats: Benign nodules were reported to have significantly lower TCR beta diversity than malignant thyroid tumors, in blood and tumor.

Deletions cut 3 bases from V and 1 base from J, with 12 bases between. The CDR3 contains 15 residues. No patient had received any treatment before thyroid surgery. In the original workflow: To classify distant metastasis in papillary thyroid cancer, a model was built from CDR3 differences across clinicopathological groups. TCRdb redid the clone calls on the PCR reads using MiXCR. The V and J calls reflect TCRdb's pipeline rather than the authors' work. The table has approximately 16,000 clones, 9.5% to 15% seen once. Source material: blood. The chain carries TRBV12-3 or TRBV12-4 and TRBJ1-1; D ambiguous. The origin of this receptor is a female donor with papillary thyroid cancer or a benign thyroid nodule (not recorded which). Some clones in this sample may be carry-over from other donors' samples. Written as DNA, the CDR3 is TGTGCCAGCAGTTTTGGATCGGGTCAGAACACTGAAGCTTTCTTT. It translates to CASSFGSGQNTEAFF.